This TCR beta chain is from a study of a mutant IDH1 vaccine in newly diagnosed glioma. About the research overall: Vaccinations were initiated 4-6 weeks following radiotherapy alone, or were given together with temozolomide cycles. Findings and caveats of the study: Vaccination elicited immune responses in roughly 93% of patients. No link was apparently found between pseudoprogression and changes in top peripheral T cell clonotypes.

The CDR3 contains 15 residues. CDR1 is MDHEN and CDR2 is SYDVKM in the germline V gene. The V end lost 5 bases, the J end lost 6 bases, and 20 bases lay between the germline ends. About this clone itself: The antigen remains unidentified.

The time point here: week 11, during vaccination. Every vaccine dose comprised 300 ug of mutant IDH1 20-mer peptide plus topical imiquimod. Donor tumors were new WHO grade 3 or 4 IDH1-mutant, ATRX-lost astrocytomas. Repertoires were generated with immunoSEQ multiplex PCR, while TCRdb's copy carries only in-frame clones and drops some. The table lists around 62,000 clones, about 89% of them singletons. This clonotype was sampled from a man between 35 and 55 years old with glioma. The chain couples TRBV28 to TRBJ2-7; D gene ambiguous. The specimen comprised PBMCs, sampled from a glioma patient whose treatment included an IDH1 peptide vaccine. Here the CDR3 reads CASSLPNRAIGEQYF. The CDR3 nucleotides are TGTGCCAGCAGTCTCCCTAACCGGGCGATAGGCGAGCAGTACTTC.